These 26 T cell receptor beta chains were all obtained from the same sample, sequenced in a study of cytotoxic CD8 clonotypes in ibrutinib-treated CLL. Only in-frame clones appear in the TCRdb table, and some are missing; sequencing was by immunoSEQ multiplex PCR. The profile covers over 95,000 clones, with roughly 57% appearing a single time and more than 35% taken by the ten largest. Sequences were derived from PBMCs, sampled after 24 months of ibrutinib treatment. These receptors originate from a human donor with chronic lymphocytic leukemia.

In regard to this clone: Its ends do not fully match the called genes, so a read error is possible. The gene calls are TRBV11-3 and TRBJ2-7, with D perhaps matching TRBD2 (6 bases). Germline V lookup: CDR1 SGHNT, CDR2 YENEEA. This CDR3 is 10 amino acids long. The CDR3 DNA reads as TGTGCCAGCAGCTTTCTGGCGGGACGGTTC. Its translation is CASSFLAGRF. Based on the CDR3 plus reference TRBV11-3 and TRBJ2-7, the full variable domain is EAGVVQSPRYKIIEKKQPVAFWCNPISGHNTLYWYLQNLGQGPELLIRYENEEAVDDSQLPKDRFSAERLKGVDSTLKIQPAELGDSAVYLCASSFLAGRFGPGTRLTVT.

This clone was found a few times. This chain uses TRBV28 with TRBJ1-2; unclear D gene. Trimming cost V 6 bases and J 7 bases, with 9 bases left between them. The CDR3 length is 11 residues. CDR1 and CDR2 from the germline V gene are MDHEN and SYDVKM. This chain's CDR3 is CASRSRVGYTF. The CDR3 coding sequence is TGTGCCAGCAGATCTCGGGTTGGCTACACCTTC.

The chain is built from TRBV9 and TRBJ1-6; D perhaps matches TRBD1 (5 bases). Germline V gene data show CDR1 as SGDLS and CDR2 as YYNGEE. Trimming cost V 4 bases and J 9 bases, with 17 bases left between them. The CDR3 extends over 15 amino acids. CDR3 protein: CASSSSGTQGSPLHF. In DNA form, the CDR3 reads TGTGCCAGCAGCTCCTCCGGGACCCAGGGTTCACCCCTCCACTTT.

This clone appeared a few times. The chain couples TRBV6-6 to TRBJ1-1; D is undetermined. V was cut by 5 bases and J by 2 bases, with 9 bases left in between. CDR3 length: 13 residues. CDR1 is MNHNY and CDR2 is SVGAGI in the germline V gene (reference sequence). Written as DNA, the CDR3 is TGTGCCAGCAGTCCCAGGAGTAACACTGAAGCTTTCTTT. It encodes CASSPRSNTEAFF.

CDR3 sequence: CASSPGSSTDTQYF. Written as DNA, the CDR3 is TGTGCCAGCTCCCCGGGGTCCAGCACAGATACGCAGTATTTT. The chain employs TRBV18 and TRBJ2-3, with D possibly TRBD2 on 5 matching bases. CDR3 size: 14 residues. Germline lookup yields CDR1 KGHSH and CDR2 LQKENI. The ends were cut back, 6 bases at V and 0 bases at J, with 10 bases in the middle.

The gene calls are TRBV9 and TRBJ2-7; D is possibly TRBD2 (5 bases). This CDR3 spans 14 amino acids. Germline V gene data show CDR1 as SGDLS and CDR2 as YYNGEE. The V end was cut by 0 bases, the J end by 3 bases, with 10 bases between. The CDR3 nucleotides read TGTGCCAGCAGCGTAGGCCTCGGGGTCTACGAGCAGTACTTC. This codes for CASSVGLGVYEQYF.

This clone was seen only a few times. The chain joins TRBV5-4 to TRBJ2-1; D is tentatively TRBD1 or TRBD2 (6 bases each). The V end was cut by 3 bases, the J end by 1 base, with 14 bases between. The CDR3 length is 16 residues. Germline CDR1 SGHNT, CDR2 YYREEE (reference sequence). This CDR3 is CASSSGGPGSYNEQFF. CDR3 sequence (DNA): TGTGCCAGCAGCTCTGGGGGGCCGGGTTCCTACAATGAGCAGTTCTTC.

The rearrangement uses TRBV7-2 and TRBJ2-1; 10 positions agree with TRBD1. Trimming cost V 4 bases and J 5 bases; bases outside gene matches: 8. The CDR3 has 16 amino acids. CDR1 is SGHTA and CDR2 is FQGNSA in the germline V gene. CDR3: CASSSEGQGKDNEQFF. The CDR3, as DNA: TGTGCCAGCAGCTCAGAGGGACAGGGGAAGGACAATGAGCAGTTCTTC.

The chain uses TRBV5-6 and TRBJ1-6; D is perhaps TRBD1 (6 bases). Between the trimmed V and J ends, which lost 4 bases and 9 bases, there was a span of 14 bases. CDR3 length: 14 residues. Germline V gene sequence: CDR1 SGHDT, CDR2 YYEEEE. The CDR3 sequence: CASSPVRGTSPLHF. The CDR3 DNA is TGTGCCAGCAGCCCAGTCAGGGGTACTTCACCCCTCCACTTT.

The V and J genes are TRBV27 and TRBJ1-6; D not resolved. V lost 1 base to trimming and J lost 5 bases, with 12 bases between them. CDR1 is MNHEY, CDR2 SMNVEV, per germline (reference sequence). This CDR3 is built from 16 residues. The DNA for the CDR3 is TGTGCCAGCAGTTTATTCGCGGGATCCAATAATTCACCCCTCCACTTT. Its translation: CASSLFAGSNNSPLHF.

This rearrangement joins TRBV7-9 to TRBJ2-5, with D perhaps being TRBD1 or TRBD2 (5 bases each). Germline V gene sequence: CDR1 SEHNR, CDR2 FQNEAQ (reference sequence). Trimming took 5 bases from V and 6 from J, leaving 16 bases between them. The CDR3 has 14 amino acids. The CDR3 DNA reads as TGTGCCAGCAGCCCCTGGCAGGGAGAGAAGACCCAGTACTTC. It yields the protein CASSPWQGEKTQYF.

This clone was counted a few times. This chain uses TRBV27 with TRBJ2-2; 8 nucleotides align to TRBD2. V trimming: 3 bases; J trimming: 8 bases; junction bases outside the gene matches: 5. Germline CDR1 and CDR2: MNHEY and SMNVEV (reference sequence). This CDR3 has 14 residues. The CDR3 DNA reads TGTGCCAGCAGTTTTGGGACTAGTTCTGGGGAGCTGTTTTTT. This translates into CASSFGTSSGELFF.

V and J are TRBV7-3 and TRBJ1-1, with D unresolved. Germline loops: CDR1 SGHTA, CDR2 FQGTGA. V was shortened by 2 bases and J by 5 bases, with 15 bases between the two germline ends. The CDR3 runs to 15 residues. The CDR3 protein is CASSLFSQVGTEAFF. The DNA of the CDR3 is TGTGCCAGCAGCTTATTCTCGCAGGTGGGGACTGAAGCTTTCTTT.

This chain links TRBV5-4 with TRBJ1-3, with D hard to call. This CDR3 region has 14 residues. The V end was cut by 1 base, the J end by 1 base, with 6 bases between. CDR1 and CDR2 (germline): SGHNT, YYREEE (reference sequence). The CDR3 sequence is CASSLFQSGNTIYF. The CDR3 nucleotides read TGTGCCAGCAGCTTGTTCCAGTCTGGAAACACCATATATTTT. The full variable domain, its missing parts supplied by reference TRBV5-4 and TRBJ1-3, is ETGVTQSPTHLIKTRGQQVTLRCSSQSGHNTVSWYQQALGQGPQFIFQYYREEENGRGNFPPRFSGLQFPNYSSELNVNALELDDSALYLCASSLFQSGNTIYFGEGSWLTVV.

This clone was seen ten or more times. V gene TRBV6-5 combines with J gene TRBJ1-2, with D maybe TRBD1 (5 bases). CDR1 and CDR2 (germline): MNHEY, SVGAGI. The CDR3 runs to 13 residues. Trimming took off 6 bases at V and 4 bases at J, with 12 bases between the two ends. The DNA of the CDR3 is TGTGCCAGCAGAGCTTACGGGGGCTATGGCTACACCTTC. It codes for CASRAYGGYGYTF.

This clone was recorded many times. The chain employs TRBV5-6 and TRBJ2-7, with D maybe TRBD1 (6 bases). V dropped 5 bases and J dropped 4 bases, with 16 bases sitting between them. The CDR3 is 14 residues long. Germline CDR1 SGHDT, CDR2 YYEEEE. The CDR3 nucleotides are TGTGCCAGCAGTCACTCTAATACAGGGTACGAGCAGTACTTC. Amino acid sequence: CASSHSNTGYEQYF.

This clone was observed a few times. This chain joins TRBV2 and TRBJ1-1; 10 bases agree with TRBD1. CDR3 length: 14 residues. V lost 5 bases and J lost 4; bases outside the gene matches: 4. Germline CDR1 and CDR2: SNHLY and FYNNEI. The CDR3 is CASSTGQGSTEAFF. In nucleotides, the CDR3 is TGTGCCAGCAGTACGGGACAGGGGTCCACTGAAGCTTTCTTT.

This clone was seen a handful of times. This chain links TRBV6-1 with TRBJ1-6; D perhaps matches TRBD1 (5 bases). V shed 1 base and J shed 6 bases, with 10 bases lying between them. This CDR3 is built from 15 residues. CDR1 and CDR2 (germline): MNHNS, SASEGT. CDR3 sequence reads: CASSEGRTLNSPLHF. The CDR3 nucleotides are TGTGCCAGCAGTGAAGGCCGGACACTTAATTCACCCCTCCACTTT.

This sequence joins TRBV15 and TRBJ1-4; D is ambiguous. The V gene's germline CDR1 is LNHNV and CDR2 YYDKDF (reference sequence). Deletions cut 0 bases from V and 8 bases from J, with 4 bases between. The CDR3 is 12 amino acids. CDR3 protein: CATSRDREKLFF. CDR3 nucleotide sequence: TGTGCCACCAGCAGAGACAGGGAAAAACTGTTTTTT.

This clone was seen a handful of times. The V and J genes are TRBV20-1 and TRBJ2-5, with D possibly being TRBD2 (5 bases). Trimming removed 6 bases from V and 4 bases from J, with 6 bases in between. Per the germline V gene, CDR1 is DFQATT and CDR2 is SNEGSKA (reference sequence). The CDR3 is made up of 10 amino acids. The CDR3 sequence: CSASGETQYF. DNA of the CDR3: TGCAGTGCCAGCGGAGAGACCCAGTACTTC.

The chain joins TRBV7-2 to TRBJ2-7; 8 bases map to TRBD2. Losses at the gene ends were 5 bases for V and 5 bases for J; bases not matched to a gene: 8. The CDR3 extends over 14 amino acids. Germline V gives CDR1 SGHTA, CDR2 FQGNSA. The CDR3 coding sequence is TGTGCCAGCAGCCCCCAAGGTAGCGGGGACGAGCAGTACTTC. It translates to CASSPQGSGDEQYF.

The chain couples TRBV6-5 to TRBJ2-2, with D maybe TRBD2 (5 bases). The CDR3 runs 16 residues. Deletions cut 0 bases from V and 5 bases from J, with 13 bases between. Germline CDR1 reads MNHEY; CDR2 reads SVGAGI. The CDR3 loop reads CASSYSERLMTGELFF. The CDR3 nucleotides read TGTGCCAGCAGTTACTCCGAGCGGCTTATGACCGGGGAGCTGTTTTTT.

On this clone itself: The junction departs from the called germline gene at one end, perhaps through a read error. J is TRBJ2-4 and V is TRBV2; 15 nucleotides agree with TRBD2. The CDR3 runs to 13 residues. Germline lookup yields CDR1 SNHLY and CDR2 FYNNEI. CDR3 protein: CASIPGTSGGPTF. The CDR3 region has the DNA TGTGCCAGCATTCCTGGGACTAGCGGGGGGCCGACCTTC.

The chain is built from TRBV27 and TRBJ2-7; TRBD1 might be the D (6 bases). V lost 6 bases and J 1 base, leaving 13 bases between the germline ends. Germline CDR1 is MNHEY and CDR2 is SMNVEV (reference sequence). The CDR3 spans 14 residues. CDR3 DNA: TGTGCCAGCAGCTTAGGGGGACCTTCCTACGAGCAGTACTTC. It is translated as CASSLGGPSYEQYF.

This clone was seen more than once but under ten times. The chain uses TRBV5-4 and TRBJ2-3; no clear D gene. The CDR3 totals 12 residues. CDR1 is SGHNT, CDR2 YYREEE, per germline (reference sequence). V was trimmed by 1 base and J by 5 bases, leaving 5 bases between them. CDR3: CASSLPLDTQYF. CDR3 nucleotide sequence: TGTGCCAGCAGCTTGCCACTAGATACGCAGTATTTT. Full variable domain (rest looked up from reference TRBV5-4 and TRBJ2-3): ETGVTQSPTHLIKTRGQQVTLRCSSQSGHNTVSWYQQALGQGPQFIFQYYREEENGRGNFPPRFSGLQFPNYSSELNVNALELDDSALYLCASSLPLDTQYFGPGTRLTVL.

The V call is TRBV12-5, the J call TRBJ1-1; no reliable D call. V was trimmed by 0 bases and J by 7 bases, leaving 9 bases between them. CDR1 LGHNT and CDR2 FRNRAP come from the germline V gene. The CDR3 is made up of 13 amino acids. The DNA for the CDR3 is TGTGCTAGTGGTTTGGTATCAGCAAGTGAAGCTTTCTTT. This encodes CASGLVSASEAFF. Variable domain in full (rest from reference TRBV12-5 and TRBJ1-1): DARVTQTPRHKVTEMGQEVTMRCQPILGHNTVFWYRQTMMQGLELLAYFRNRAPLDDSGMPKDRFSAEMPDATLATLKIQPSEPRDSAVYFCASGLVSASEAFFGQGTRLTVV.